One sample yielded the 22 T cell receptor beta chains listed below, sequenced in a study of response to subunit inactivated influenza vaccine. One entry per CDR3 protein, called by TCRdb with MiXCR from the RT-PCR reads. The data hold hundreds of thousands of distinct CDR3 sequences, with 25% observed a single time. The sample in question was CD4+ T cells sorted from PBMCs, obtained around 5 days after vaccination. Every receptor here comes from a man in his fifties who received an inactivated influenza vaccine.

V gene TRBV2 combines with J gene TRBJ1-2, with D possibly TRBD1 on 6 matching bases. The CDR3 extends over 14 amino acids. Germline CDR1 SNHLY, CDR2 FYNNEI. With 1 base removed from V and 7 bases from J, the gap between germline ends came to 13 bases. In nucleotides, the CDR3 is TGTGCCAGCAGTGAAGGTACAGGGAAGTTTGGCTACACCTTC. Translation gives CASSEGTGKFGYTF.

This clonotype showed up just once. The chain links TRBV7-9 to TRBJ1-1, with TRBD1 matching over 11 bases. The germline V gene has CDR1 SEHNR and CDR2 FQNEAQ (reference sequence). CDR3 size: 14 residues. V was pared by 6 bases and J by 5 bases, with 5 bases of the junction left unmatched. CDR3 in amino acids: CASRPGQGDTEAFF. In DNA, the CDR3 is TGTGCCAGCAGACCGGGACAGGGGGATACTGAAGCTTTCTTT.

The V and J genes are TRBV27 and TRBJ2-1, with 12 bases matching TRBD2. Per the germline V gene, CDR1 is MNHEY and CDR2 is SMNVEV (reference sequence). After removal of 4 bases from V and 4 bases from J, the junction contained 5 bases not matched to a gene. There are 16 residues in the CDR3. The CDR3 loop is CASSSQLAGGYNEQFF. The CDR3 coding sequence is TGTGCCAGCAGTTCACAACTAGCGGGAGGTTACAATGAGCAGTTCTTC.

This clonotype was seen more than once but under ten times. This sequence joins TRBV7-6 and TRBJ2-3; 8 nucleotides match TRBD2. The J segment lost 5 bases and the V segment lost 6 bases, leaving 10 bases of the junction unmatched. The CDR3 spans 15 residues. The V gene's germline CDR1 is SGHVS and CDR2 FNYEAQ. DNA for the CDR3: TGTGCCAGCAGTTTTAGCGGGATCAGTGGAGATACGCAGTATTTT. The encoded protein is CASSFSGISGDTQYF. Full variable domain (remainder filled in from reference TRBV7-6 and TRBJ2-3): GAGVSQSPRYKVTKRGQDVALRCDPISGHVSLYWYRQALGQGPEFLTYFNYEAQQDKSGLPNDRFSAERPEGSISTLTIQRTEQRDSAMYRCASSFSGISGDTQYFGPGTRLTVL.

This clonotype was detected a few times. The chain employs TRBV5-1 and TRBJ1-4; 8 positions agree with TRBD1. The ends lost 5 bases at V and 4 bases at J; junction bases unmatched: 4. The CDR3 runs to 14 residues. The germline V gene has CDR1 SGHRS and CDR2 YFSETQ. CDR3 DNA sequence: TGCGCCAGCAGTCCTGACAGGGGTAATGAAAAACTGTTTTTT. Translated, it gives CASSPDRGNEKLFF.

The V call is TRBV6-5, the J call TRBJ2-6; D call uncertain. Trimming shortened V by 4 bases and J by 4 bases, and 14 bases separated the two germline ends. CDR3 length: 16 residues. Germline loops: CDR1 MNHEY, CDR2 SVGAGI. The CDR3 DNA reads as TGTGCCAGCAGTTTTTCCCGGAGCACCGGGGCCAACGTCCTGACTTTC. Translation gives CASSFSRSTGANVLTF.

This clonotype turned up a few times. The gene calls are TRBV20-1 and TRBJ2-7; D not resolved. Germline values: CDR1 DFQATT, CDR2 SNEGSKA (reference sequence). The CDR3 consists of 14 residues. Trimming removed 0 bases at V and 4 bases at J, with 13 bases between. The CDR3 reads CSARDSVRPYEQYF. The CDR3 DNA reads TGCAGTGCTAGAGATAGTGTTAGGCCGTACGAGCAGTACTTC.

The chain is built from TRBV7-2 and TRBJ1-5; D gene unclear. In germline, CDR1 is SGHTA, CDR2 FQGNSA. V shed 6 bases and J shed 0 bases, with 18 bases lying between them. The CDR3 is 17 residues long. This chain's CDR3 is CASSSMGTAYSNQPQHF. The CDR3 region has the DNA TGTGCCAGCAGTTCGATGGGTACAGCCTATAGCAATCAGCCCCAGCATTTT.

This clonotype showed up just a few times. This chain links TRBV20-1 with TRBJ2-1, with 8 bases matching TRBD2. The germline V gene encodes CDR1 DFQATT and CDR2 SNEGSKA (reference sequence). Trimming cost V 4 bases and J 6 bases; bases outside gene matches: 8. The CDR3 is 14 amino acids. This chain's CDR3 is CSAISGNDLNEQFF. The CDR3 coding sequence is TGCAGTGCTATTAGCGGGAACGACCTCAATGAGCAGTTCTTC.

The rearrangement joins TRBV6-2 or TRBV6-3 to TRBJ2-7; 9 bases agree with TRBD2. Germline lookup yields CDR1 MNHEY and CDR2 SVGEGT. V lost 6 bases to trimming and J lost 0 bases; unmatched junction nucleotides: 6. This CDR3 contains 15 residues. The CDR3 sequence is CASSPLAGTSYEQYF. In nucleotides, the CDR3 is TGTGCCAGCAGCCCTCTAGCGGGGACCTCCTACGAGCAGTACTTC.

This clonotype has just a few counts. J is TRBJ1-2 and V is TRBV20-1, with a possible D match to TRBD1 (6 bases). CDR1 is DFQATT and CDR2 is SNEGSKA in the germline V gene (reference sequence). This CDR3 has 14 amino acids. V dropped 3 bases and J dropped 1 base, with 12 bases sitting between them. The DNA for the CDR3 is TGCAGTGCTAGGGAACAGGGACTTAACTATGGCTACACCTTC. This sequence encodes CSAREQGLNYGYTF.

This clonotype was counted a few times. This chain connects TRBV2 to TRBJ2-2, with D maybe TRBD1 (5 bases). CDR1 and CDR2 from the germline V gene are SNHLY and FYNNEI. Deletions cut 1 base from V and 4 bases from J, with 19 bases between. CDR3 length: 18 residues. CDR3 DNA sequence: TGTGCCAGCAGTGAAGTGGGTAACAGGTTTTCCCGCACCGGGGAGCTGTTTTTT. As protein: CASSEVGNRFSRTGELFF.

This clonotype was observed a handful of times. The chain joins TRBV12-3 or TRBV12-4 to TRBJ1-5; D is unresolved. The CDR3 is made up of 12 amino acids. Trimming shortened V by 3 bases and J by 6 bases, and 6 bases separated the two germline ends. The CDR3 DNA follows: TGTGCCAGCAGTTTTGACCCTCAGCCCCAGCATTTT. Its protein product is CASSFDPQPQHF.

V usage is TRBV5-8 and J usage is TRBJ2-1, with TRBD2 matching 7 bases. V gave up 0 bases and J gave up 6 bases; unmatched junction bases: 6. This CDR3 contains 15 residues. Germline loops: CDR1 SGHTS, CDR2 YDEGEE. The CDR3 region has the DNA TGTGCCAGCAGCTTGGTCGGACTAGTCTCCAATGAGCAGTTCTTC. Its protein product is CASSLVGLVSNEQFF.

The DNA of the CDR3 is TGTGCCAGCAGCAGAAGACGTACCGAAGCTTTCTTT. Amino acids: CASSRRRTEAFF. The chain joins TRBV28 to TRBJ1-1; D gene ambiguous. CDR1 is MDHEN, CDR2 SYDVKM, per germline. This CDR3 region has 12 residues. V lost 6 bases to trimming and J lost 8 bases, with 13 bases between them.

The chain has TRBV28 and TRBJ2-3; D possibly uses TRBD1 or TRBD2 (5 bases each). V lost 6 bases and J 3 bases, leaving 22 bases between the germline ends. The CDR3 totals 17 residues. CDR1 and CDR2 from the germline V gene are MDHEN and SYDVKM. The CDR3, as DNA: TGTGCCAGCAGATTGGGGCGACTACGGATCGGGACAGATACGCAGTATTTT. Its translation is CASRLGRLRIGTDTQYF.

The chain employs TRBV6-1 and TRBJ2-7; maybe TRBD2 (5 bases). Trimming stripped 10 bases from V and 0 bases from J, with 10 bases between. This CDR3 has 12 amino acids. Germline CDR1 reads MNHNS; CDR2 reads SASEGT. The CDR3 spells CATGMSSYEQYF. The CDR3 region has the DNA TGTGCCACCGGGATGAGCTCCTACGAGCAGTACTTC.

This clonotype has more than one count but fewer than ten. The CDR3 DNA is TGTGCCAGCAGTTACACCAGAGGAGGTGCAACTAATGAAAAACTGTTTTTT. Amino acid sequence: CASSYTRGGATNEKLFF. This chain connects TRBV6-5 to TRBJ1-4; D not certain. Germline V gene lookup returns CDR1 MNHEY and CDR2 SVGAGI. V was shortened by 2 bases and J by 0 bases, with 13 bases between the two germline ends. The CDR3 has 17 residues.

This clonotype was seen only a few times. The CDR3 DNA sequence: TGTGCCAGCAGGGACGGTTTTAATGAAAAACTGTTTTTT. Translation: CASRDGFNEKLFF. The V call is TRBV12-3 or TRBV12-4, the J call TRBJ1-4; D gene uncertain. The CDR3 runs to 13 residues. V lost 6 bases to trimming and J lost 4 bases, with 9 bases between them.

The chain couples TRBV28 to TRBJ2-7, with 8 bases lining up with TRBD2. Germline-derived CDR1 and CDR2 are MDHEN and SYDVKM. With 5 bases clipped from V and 7 bases from J, the junction kept 4 bases outside the gene matches. The CDR3 covers 12 residues. The CDR3 DNA reads as TGTGCCAGCAGTACAGCGGGAGTTGAGCAGTACTTC. Its protein is CASSTAGVEQYF.

This clonotype was counted between two and nine times. The V gene is TRBV20-1, the J gene TRBJ1-5; D is undetermined. CDR1 and CDR2 from the germline V gene are DFQATT and SNEGSKA (reference sequence). V dropped 0 bases and J dropped 7 bases, with 7 bases sitting between them. The CDR3 contains 12 residues. CDR3 protein: CSARDLSQPQHF. DNA for the CDR3: TGCAGTGCTAGAGATCTTTCCCAGCCCCAGCATTTT.

The V call is TRBV10-3, the J call TRBJ1-1, with a weak D call TRBD1 (6 bases). V was pared by 0 bases and J by 5 bases, with 10 bases between. This CDR3 has 14 amino acids. CDR1 and CDR2 from the germline V gene are ENHRY and SYGVKD. CDR3 sequence reads: CAISESTRGTEAFF. The CDR3 region has the DNA TGTGCCATCAGTGAGTCGACGAGGGGGACTGAAGCTTTCTTT.